These 25 T cell receptor beta chains were sequenced from one sample in a study of OX40 agonist ivuxolimab in advanced cancers. Sequencing used immunoSEQ multiplex PCR; TCRdb keeps in-frame clones, though not all of them. The sample lists about 53,000 clones, approximately 88% occurring once. The source was CD4+ or CD8+ T cells sorted from blood, collected in a trial of the OX40 agonist ivuxolimab. The receptors were sampled from an adult with an advanced solid tumor such as melanoma, head and neck, liver or kidney cancer.

The rearrangement links TRBV18 to TRBJ2-1; TRBD1 agrees at 9 bases. The CDR3 covers 15 residues. V dropped 3 bases and J dropped 8; count of bases not matched to a gene: 8. Per the germline V gene, CDR1 is KGHSH and CDR2 is LQKENI. The CDR3 region has the DNA TGTGCCAGCTCACCTAAAAGGACAGGGGAGTATGAGCAGTTCTTC. Translation: CASSPKRTGEYEQFF.

The rearrangement joins TRBV13 to TRBJ2-1; the D gene is possibly TRBD2 (6 bases). The CDR3 covers 20 residues. Germline V gene lookup returns CDR1 PRHDT and CDR2 FYEKMQ (reference sequence). The V and J ends lost 2 bases and 2 bases respectively, with 25 bases between them. The CDR3 DNA is TGTGCCAGCAGCTTAAAATGGTACGGGAGCCTACCCCTGGCCTACAATGAGCAGTTCTTC. Translation: CASSLKWYGSLPLAYNEQFF.

The genes are TRBV9 and TRBJ1-1; D uncertain. Per the germline V gene, CDR1 is SGDLS and CDR2 is YYNGEE. CDR3 size: 14 residues. The ends were cut back, 3 bases at V and 3 bases at J, with 12 bases in the middle. CDR3 residues: CASSEGPGDTEAFF. The CDR3 DNA reads TGTGCCAGCAGCGAGGGTCCCGGGGACACTGAAGCTTTCTTT.

In DNA form, the CDR3 reads TGTGCCACCAGCAGAGATTTTGGGACAGATACGCAGTATTTT. Protein product: CATSRDFGTDTQYF. The V gene is TRBV15, the J gene TRBJ2-3; D remains unclear. Germline V gene sequence: CDR1 LNHNV, CDR2 YYDKDF (reference sequence). There are 14 residues in the CDR3. The V end was cut by 0 bases, the J end by 3 bases, with 7 bases between.

V gene TRBV19 combines with J gene TRBJ2-3; D gene uncertain. V was clipped by 1 base and J by 2 bases, with 13 bases between them. Germline V gene lookup returns CDR1 LNHDA and CDR2 SQIVND (reference sequence). This CDR3 contains 16 residues. CDR3 in amino acids: CASSIVLGLSTDTQYF. CDR3 nucleotide sequence: TGTGCCAGTAGTATAGTTTTAGGCCTGTCCACAGATACGCAGTATTTT.

V is TRBV7-3 and J is TRBJ2-3; possibly TRBD1 for D (5 bases). With 5 bases removed from V and 3 bases from J, the gap between germline ends came to 12 bases. CDR1 and CDR2 (germline): SGHTA, FQGTGA. This CDR3 region has 14 residues. This CDR3 reads CASSAAPGTDTQYF. The CDR3 DNA sequence: TGTGCCAGCAGCGCGGCCCCAGGGACAGATACGCAGTATTTT.

The chain joins TRBV6-5 to TRBJ2-3; perhaps TRBD1 as D (7 bases). CDR1 is MNHEY, CDR2 SVGAGI, per germline. The V end lost 6 bases, the J end lost 2 bases, and 12 bases lay between the germline ends. The CDR3 contains 14 residues. The CDR3 spells CASRRDSNTDTQYF. The CDR3 nucleotides read TGTGCCAGCAGGCGGGACAGCAACACAGATACGCAGTATTTT.

The chain links TRBV18 to TRBJ2-7; 9 bases align to TRBD1. V shed 4 bases, J shed 6 bases, and the junction held 10 bases outside the gene matches. Germline V CDR1 and CDR2: KGHSH, LQKENI. The CDR3 spans 15 residues. The CDR3 nucleotides read TGTGCCAGCTCACTCGGGACAGGGCCTTTTGTCGAGCAGTACTTC. It is translated as CASSLGTGPFVEQYF.

The chain recombines TRBV5-1 with TRBJ1-2; TRBD1 matches at 10 bases. With 2 bases clipped from V and 4 bases from J, the junction kept 5 bases outside the gene matches. The germline V gene has CDR1 SGHRS and CDR2 YFSETQ. The CDR3 has 15 amino acids. CDR3 DNA sequence: TGCGCCAGCAGCTTTTGGGGGACAGGGGTCTATGGCTACACCTTC. It translates to CASSFWGTGVYGYTF.

The chain recombines TRBV6-6 with TRBJ1-5; 9 bases fit TRBD1. From germline, CDR1 is MNHNY and CDR2 SVGAGI (reference sequence). The CDR3 has 15 residues. The junction had 2 bases not matched to a gene; V was cut back by 5 bases and J by 0 bases. Written as DNA, the CDR3 is TGTGCCAGCAGTCCGGACAGGGGTAGCAATCAGCCCCAGCATTTT. Protein: CASSPDRGSNQPQHF.

This clone has a single count. The chain carries TRBV6-5 and TRBJ1-3; D remains ambiguous. Germline V gene sequence: CDR1 MNHEY, CDR2 SVGAGI. Trimming stripped 5 bases from V and 0 bases from J, with 5 bases between. The CDR3 runs 13 residues. The CDR3 here is CASSRDSGNTIYF. The CDR3 region has the DNA TGTGCCAGCAGTAGGGACTCTGGAAACACCATATATTTT.

V gene TRBV15 combines with J gene TRBJ1-2; 9 nucleotides match TRBD1. The V and J ends lost 6 bases and 2 bases, in that order; junction bases with no gene match: 1. The length of the CDR3 is 13 residues. Germline-derived CDR1 and CDR2 are LNHNV and YYDKDF (reference sequence). The CDR3 bases are TGTGCCACCAGGACAGGGGGAAACTATGGCTACACCTTC. This translates into CATRTGGNYGYTF.

The chain employs TRBV5-1 and TRBJ2-1; D not resolved. The CDR3 spans 15 residues. Germline CDR1 reads SGHRS; CDR2 reads YFSETQ. Trimming shortened V by 0 bases and J by 8 bases, and 15 bases separated the two germline ends. The DNA for the CDR3 is TGCGCCAGCAGCTTGGCCGGGCGGACCCTTGATGAGCAGTTCTTC. Its translation is CASSLAGRTLDEQFF.

J is TRBJ1-5 and V is TRBV10-3; 7 nucleotides agree with TRBD1. CDR1 and CDR2 from the germline V gene are ENHRY and SYGVKD. The CDR3 has 15 residues. J lost 7 bases, V lost 5 bases, and 11 bases had no gene match. The CDR3 nucleotides read TGTGCCATCAGTCCAGAGACAGGGCTTGGACAGCCCCAGCATTTT. Translated, it gives CAISPETGLGQPQHF.

J is TRBJ2-7 and V is TRBV30; the D call may be TRBD1 or TRBD2 (5 bases each). Germline V lookup: CDR1 GTSNPN, CDR2 SVGIG (reference sequence). Trimming cost V 4 bases and J 0 bases, with 10 bases left between them. The CDR3 has 13 residues. The CDR3 here is CAWNPGPSYEQYF. CDR3 DNA sequence: TGTGCCTGGAACCCGGGGCCCTCCTACGAGCAGTACTTC.

The CDR3: CASSLASPSGNEQFF. The CDR3 region has the DNA TGTGCCAGCAGCTTAGCTTCCCCTAGCGGCAATGAGCAGTTCTTC. The chain joins TRBV11-3 to TRBJ2-1; TRBD2 matches at 7 bases. CDR3 length equals 15 residues. Trimming removed 1 base from V and 6 bases from J; junction bases left unmatched: 6. Germline CDR1 reads SGHNT; CDR2 reads YENEEA.

This clone is a singleton in its sample. This sequence joins TRBV19 and TRBJ2-2; the D gene is possibly TRBD2 (5 bases). The CDR3 consists of 14 residues. Looked up from germline, CDR1 is LNHDA and CDR2 is SQIVND (reference sequence). V shed 5 bases and J shed 0 bases, with 7 bases lying between them. In DNA form, the CDR3 reads TGTGCCAGTAGTTACGGGGCGAACACCGGGGAGCTGTTTTTT. The encoded protein is CASSYGANTGELFF. Complete variable domain (other parts from reference TRBV19 and TRBJ2-2): DGGITQSPKYLFRKEGQNVTLSCEQNLNHDAMYWYRQDPGQGLRLIYYSQIVNDFQKGDIAEGYSVSREKKESFPLTVTSAQKNPTAFYLCASSYGANTGELFFGEGSRLTVL.

The genes are TRBV30 and TRBJ1-5, with TRBD1 matching over 8 bases. The CDR3 spans 13 residues. V shed 4 bases, J shed 9 bases, and the junction held 8 bases outside the gene matches. Looked up from germline, CDR1 is GTSNPN and CDR2 is SVGIG (reference sequence). This chain's CDR3 is CAWTRQGLGPQHF. CDR3 bases: TGTGCCTGGACCCGACAGGGGCTGGGGCCCCAGCATTTT. Full variable domain (missing parts from reference TRBV30 and TRBJ1-5): SQTIHQWPATLVQPVGSPLSLECTVEGTSNPNLYWYRQAAGRGLQLLFYSVGIGQISSEVPQNLSASRPQDRQFILSSKKLLLSDSGFYLCAWTRQGLGPQHFGDGTRLSIL.

The chain is built from TRBV6-5 and TRBJ1-2; possible D gene TRBD1, 6 bases. Looked up from germline, CDR1 is MNHEY and CDR2 is SVGAGI. V was trimmed by 5 bases and J by 2 bases, leaving 9 bases between them. This CDR3 region has 13 residues. For the CDR3, the DNA is TGTGCCAGCAGTCTTACAGGGAACTATGGCTACACCTTC. Protein: CASSLTGNYGYTF.

This chain joins TRBV7-9 and TRBJ2-5; D possibly corresponds to TRBD1 (5 bases). The germline V and J ends were trimmed by 0 bases and 2 bases, with 10 bases remaining between them. The CDR3 is made up of 15 amino acids. Germline-derived CDR1 and CDR2 are SEHNR and FQNEAQ (reference sequence). CDR3 loop: CASSLAQGWQETQYF. The CDR3 nucleotides are TGTGCCAGCAGCTTAGCCCAGGGATGGCAAGAGACCCAGTACTTC.

This chain connects TRBV19 to TRBJ1-1; 8 nucleotides line up with TRBD1. CDR3 length equals 14 residues. With 6 bases clipped from V and 2 bases from J, the junction kept 5 bases outside the gene matches. Germline values: CDR1 LNHDA, CDR2 SQIVND (reference sequence). The CDR3 reads CASRNRGGNTEAFF. The CDR3 DNA sequence: TGTGCCAGTAGGAACAGGGGGGGAAACACTGAAGCTTTCTTT.

This rearrangement joins TRBV6-6 to TRBJ2-5, with a weak D call TRBD2 (5 bases). TRBJ2-7 explains the end of the DNA better; the J call may be wrong. Germline loops: CDR1 MNHNY, CDR2 SVGAGI (reference sequence). The CDR3 is 13 residues long. Here the CDR3 DNA reads TGTGCCAGCAGTTACGGGGAGCGGCGCGAGCAGTACTTC. It codes for CASSYGERREQYF.

The chain couples TRBV2 to TRBJ2-5; 8 nucleotides match TRBD1. The junction had 8 bases not matched to a gene; V was cut back by 6 bases and J by 2 bases. The CDR3 totals 15 residues. Germline CDR1 and CDR2: SNHLY and FYNNEI. Written as DNA, the CDR3 is TGTGCCAGCAGGAGGGCCAGGGGGCAGCAAGAGACCCAGTACTTC. It is translated as CASRRARGQQETQYF.

The chain has TRBV7-2 and TRBJ2-3, with D unresolved. Per germline, CDR1 SGHTA and CDR2 FQGNSA. Trimming pared 2 bases from V and 0 bases from J, leaving 12 bases between. The CDR3 runs 16 residues. The CDR3 sequence is CASSLRADPSTDTQYF. The CDR3 bases are TGTGCCAGCAGCTTAAGGGCGGATCCTAGCACAGATACGCAGTATTTT.

The table lists this clone with a count of one. This chain joins TRBV7-2 and TRBJ2-5, with 9 nucleotides matching TRBD1. Germline V gives CDR1 SGHTA, CDR2 FQGNSA. With 1 base clipped from V and 5 bases from J, the junction kept 5 bases outside the gene matches. The CDR3 has 15 amino acids. CDR3 nucleotides: TGTGCCAGCAGCTTAGGACAGGGGGATCCGGAGACCCAGTACTTC. Residues: CASSLGQGDPETQYF.